The clone carrying this T cell receptor beta chain was counted once. The antigen remains undetermined. The data are from a study of identical twins. General study points: Findings came from cross-sectional statistics, without long-term follow-up of donors.

Unique molecular identifiers were present on the cDNA, and a universal primer site came from template switching. One entry per CDR3 protein results from TCRdb running MiXCR on the 5' RACE reads. This sample has roughly 720,000 distinct CDR3 sequences, with 18% found just once. This CDR3 has 16 amino acids. V lost 5 bases and J lost 3, with 18 bases in between. The same data also contributed to another study, on T cells expressing NK-cell markers.

This rearrangement joins TRBV12-3 or TRBV12-4 to TRBJ2-3; D is unresolved. The TCR sequence derives from a woman aged 18 to 35 in good health. Material: PBMCs. CDR3 bases: TGTGCCAGCAGTCCCCGCTGGATGGCCGTAACAGATACGCAGTATTTT. It is translated as CASSPRWMAVTDTQYF.